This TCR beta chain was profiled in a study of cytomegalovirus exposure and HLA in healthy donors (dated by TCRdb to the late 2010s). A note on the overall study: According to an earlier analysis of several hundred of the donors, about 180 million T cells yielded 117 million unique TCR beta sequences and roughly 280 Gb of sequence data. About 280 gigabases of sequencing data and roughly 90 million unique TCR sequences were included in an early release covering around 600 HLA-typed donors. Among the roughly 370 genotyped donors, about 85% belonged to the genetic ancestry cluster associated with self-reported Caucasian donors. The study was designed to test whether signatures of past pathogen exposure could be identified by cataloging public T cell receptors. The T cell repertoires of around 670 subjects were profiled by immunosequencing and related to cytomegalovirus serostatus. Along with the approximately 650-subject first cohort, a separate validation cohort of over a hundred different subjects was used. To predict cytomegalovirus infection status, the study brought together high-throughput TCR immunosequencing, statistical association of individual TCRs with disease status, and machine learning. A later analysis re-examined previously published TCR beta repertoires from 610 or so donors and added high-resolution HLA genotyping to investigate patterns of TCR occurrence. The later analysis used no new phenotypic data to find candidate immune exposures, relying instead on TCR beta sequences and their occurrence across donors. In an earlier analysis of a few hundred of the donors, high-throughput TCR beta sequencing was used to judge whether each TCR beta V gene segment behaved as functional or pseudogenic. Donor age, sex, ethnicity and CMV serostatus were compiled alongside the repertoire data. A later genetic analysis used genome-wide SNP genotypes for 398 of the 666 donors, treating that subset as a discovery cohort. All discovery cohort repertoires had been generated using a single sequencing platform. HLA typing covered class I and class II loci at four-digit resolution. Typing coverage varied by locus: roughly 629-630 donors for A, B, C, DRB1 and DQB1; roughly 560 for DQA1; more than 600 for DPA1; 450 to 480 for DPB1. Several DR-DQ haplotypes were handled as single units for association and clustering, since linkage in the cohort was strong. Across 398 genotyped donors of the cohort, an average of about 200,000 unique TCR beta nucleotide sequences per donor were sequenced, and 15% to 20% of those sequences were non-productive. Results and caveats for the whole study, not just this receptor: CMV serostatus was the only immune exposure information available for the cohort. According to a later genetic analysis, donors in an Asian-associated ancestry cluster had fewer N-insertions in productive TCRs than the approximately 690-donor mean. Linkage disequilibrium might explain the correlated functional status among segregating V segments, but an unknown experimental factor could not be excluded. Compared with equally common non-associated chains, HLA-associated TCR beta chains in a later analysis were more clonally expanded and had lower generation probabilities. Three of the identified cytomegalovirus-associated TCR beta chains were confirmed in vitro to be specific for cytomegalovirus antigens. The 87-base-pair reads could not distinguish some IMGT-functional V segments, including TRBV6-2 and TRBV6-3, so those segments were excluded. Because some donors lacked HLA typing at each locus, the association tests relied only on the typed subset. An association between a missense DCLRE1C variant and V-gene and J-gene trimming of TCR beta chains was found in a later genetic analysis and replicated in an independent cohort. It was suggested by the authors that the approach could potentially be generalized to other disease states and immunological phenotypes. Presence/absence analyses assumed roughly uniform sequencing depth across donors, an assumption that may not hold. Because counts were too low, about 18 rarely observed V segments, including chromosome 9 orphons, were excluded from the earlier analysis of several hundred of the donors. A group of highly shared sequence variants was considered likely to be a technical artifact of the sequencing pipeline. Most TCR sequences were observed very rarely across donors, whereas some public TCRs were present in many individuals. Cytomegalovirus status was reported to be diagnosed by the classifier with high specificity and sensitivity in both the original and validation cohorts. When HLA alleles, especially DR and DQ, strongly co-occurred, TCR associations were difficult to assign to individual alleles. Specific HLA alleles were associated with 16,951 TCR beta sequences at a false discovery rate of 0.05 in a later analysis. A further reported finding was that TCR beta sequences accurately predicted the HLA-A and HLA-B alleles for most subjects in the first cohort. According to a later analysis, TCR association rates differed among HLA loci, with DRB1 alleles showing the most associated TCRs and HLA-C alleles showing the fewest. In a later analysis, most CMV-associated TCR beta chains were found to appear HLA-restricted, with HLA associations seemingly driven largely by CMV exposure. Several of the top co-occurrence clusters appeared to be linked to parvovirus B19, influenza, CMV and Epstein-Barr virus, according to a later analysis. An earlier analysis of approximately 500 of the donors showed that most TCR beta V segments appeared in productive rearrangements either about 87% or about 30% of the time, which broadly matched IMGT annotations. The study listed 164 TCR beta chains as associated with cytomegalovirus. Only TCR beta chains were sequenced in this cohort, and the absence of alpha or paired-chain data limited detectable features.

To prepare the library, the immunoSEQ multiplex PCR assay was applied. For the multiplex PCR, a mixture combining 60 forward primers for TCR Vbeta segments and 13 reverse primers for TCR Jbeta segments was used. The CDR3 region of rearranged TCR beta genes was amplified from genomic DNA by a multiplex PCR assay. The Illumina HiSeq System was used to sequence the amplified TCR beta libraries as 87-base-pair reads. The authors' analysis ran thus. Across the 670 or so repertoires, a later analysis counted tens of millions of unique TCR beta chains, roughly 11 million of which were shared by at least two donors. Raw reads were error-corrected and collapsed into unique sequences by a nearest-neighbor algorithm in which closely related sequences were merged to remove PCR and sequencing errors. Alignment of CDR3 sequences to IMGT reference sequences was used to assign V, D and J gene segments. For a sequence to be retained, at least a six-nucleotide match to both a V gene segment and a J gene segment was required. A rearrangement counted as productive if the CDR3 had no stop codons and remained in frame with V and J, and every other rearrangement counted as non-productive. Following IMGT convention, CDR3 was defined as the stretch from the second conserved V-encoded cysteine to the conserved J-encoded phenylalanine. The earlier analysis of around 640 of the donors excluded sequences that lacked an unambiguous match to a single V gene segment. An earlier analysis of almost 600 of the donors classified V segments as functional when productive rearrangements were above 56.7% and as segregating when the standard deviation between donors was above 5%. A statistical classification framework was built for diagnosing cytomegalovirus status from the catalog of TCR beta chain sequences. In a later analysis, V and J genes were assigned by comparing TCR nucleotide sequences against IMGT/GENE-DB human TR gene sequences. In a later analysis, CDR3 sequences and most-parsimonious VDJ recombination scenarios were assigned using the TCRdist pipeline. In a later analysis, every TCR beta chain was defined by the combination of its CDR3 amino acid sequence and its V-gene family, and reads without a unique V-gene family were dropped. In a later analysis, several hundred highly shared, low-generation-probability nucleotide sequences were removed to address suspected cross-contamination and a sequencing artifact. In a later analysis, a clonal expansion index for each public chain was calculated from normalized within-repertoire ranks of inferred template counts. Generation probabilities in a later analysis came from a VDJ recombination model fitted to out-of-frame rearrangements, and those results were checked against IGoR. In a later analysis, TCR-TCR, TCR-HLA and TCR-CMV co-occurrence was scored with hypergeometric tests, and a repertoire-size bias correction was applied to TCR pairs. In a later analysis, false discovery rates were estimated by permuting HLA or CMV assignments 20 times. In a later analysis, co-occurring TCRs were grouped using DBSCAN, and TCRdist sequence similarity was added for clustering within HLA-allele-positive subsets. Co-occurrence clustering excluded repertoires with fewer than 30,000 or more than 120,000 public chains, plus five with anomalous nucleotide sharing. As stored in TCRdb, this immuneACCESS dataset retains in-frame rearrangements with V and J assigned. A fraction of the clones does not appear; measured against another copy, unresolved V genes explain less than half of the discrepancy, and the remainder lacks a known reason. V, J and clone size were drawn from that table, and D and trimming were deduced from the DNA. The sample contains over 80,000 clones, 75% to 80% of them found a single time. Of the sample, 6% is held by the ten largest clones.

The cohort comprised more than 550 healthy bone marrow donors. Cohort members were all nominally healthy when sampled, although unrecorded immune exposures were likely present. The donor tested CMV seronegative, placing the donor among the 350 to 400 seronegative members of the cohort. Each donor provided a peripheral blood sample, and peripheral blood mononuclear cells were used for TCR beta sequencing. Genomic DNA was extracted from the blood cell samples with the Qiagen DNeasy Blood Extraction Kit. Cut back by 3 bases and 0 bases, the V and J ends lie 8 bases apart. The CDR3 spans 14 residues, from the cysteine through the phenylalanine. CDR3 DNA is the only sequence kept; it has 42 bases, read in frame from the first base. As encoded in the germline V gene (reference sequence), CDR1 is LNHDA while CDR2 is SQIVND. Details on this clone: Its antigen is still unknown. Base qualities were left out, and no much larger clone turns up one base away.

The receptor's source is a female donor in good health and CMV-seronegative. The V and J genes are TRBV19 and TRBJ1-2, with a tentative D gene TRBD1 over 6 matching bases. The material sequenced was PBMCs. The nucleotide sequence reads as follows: TGTGCCAGTAGTATGAGGACAGCTAACTATGGCTACACCTTC. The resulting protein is CASSMRTANYGYTF.